The rows below give T cell receptor beta chains drawn from one sample of a study of OX40 agonist ivuxolimab in advanced cancers. Some clones are missing from TCRdb's copy, which holds only in-frame ones; the method was immunoSEQ multiplex PCR. The repertoire has roughly 80,000 clones, 80% to 90% of them found once; the top ten carry 1.9%. Sample: CD4+ or CD8+ T cells sorted from blood, taken in a trial of the OX40 agonist ivuxolimab. Receptor source: an adult with an advanced solid tumor such as melanoma, head and neck, liver or kidney cancer. The CDR3 runs from the conserved cysteine through the conserved F or W. A D gene is named only where the DNA matches it firmly. Clone size appears in some rows only: once, few, many, or a class for an expanded clone.

.,.,TRBV7-2,TRBJ1-2,CASSQPRRQRYGYTF,TGTGCCAGCAGCCAACCACGCAGACAGCGCTATGGCTACACCTTC
.,.,TRBV5-1,TRBJ1-2,CASSTTGILGGYTF,TGCGCCAGCAGCACCACAGGGATCTTAGGTGGCTACACCTTC
.,.,TRBV5-8,TRBJ2-6,CANLGRTAGANVLTF,TGTGCCAACTTGGGCCGGACTGCAGGGGCCAACGTCCTGACTTTC
.,TRBD2,TRBV18,TRBJ2-2,CASSPLGSGRTNTGELFF,TGTGCCAGCTCACCCCTCGGTAGCGGGAGGACGAACACCGGGGAGCTGTTTTTT
once,.,TRBV7-2,TRBJ1-1,CASSLAPGWATEAFF,TGTGCCAGCAGCTTAGCGCCGGGGTGGGCCACTGAAGCTTTCTTT
.,.,TRBV15,TRBJ2-1,CATSPGFTSYNEQFF,TGTGCCACCAGTCCAGGTTTTACCTCCTACAATGAGCAGTTCTTC
many,TRBD1,TRBV19,TRBJ1-2,CASQDREGRGYTF,TGTGCCAGTCAGGACAGGGAGGGTAGAGGCTACACCTTC
medium-sized,.,TRBV5-6,TRBJ1-1,CASSPRTYTEAFF,TGTGCCAGCAGCCCTAGGACGTACACTGAAGCTTTCTTT
.,.,TRBV7-2,TRBJ2-2,CASSKALGGAGELFF,TGTGCCAGCAGCAAAGCACTGGGGGGCGCCGGGGAGCTGTTTTTT
.,.,TRBV30,TRBJ1-6,CAIRPSSYNSPLHF,TGTGCCATCAGGCCTAGCTCCTATAATTCACCCCTCCACTTT
.,.,TRBV14,TRBJ2-1,CASSQGSATYNEQFF,TGTGCCAGCAGCCAAGGTAGCGCAACCTACAATGAGCAGTTCTTC
.,TRBD2,TRBV7-2,TRBJ2-3,CASSVGLLAGGSDTQYF,TGTGCCAGCAGCGTTGGCCTCCTAGCGGGAGGGTCAGATACGCAGTATTTT
.,.,TRBV7-8,TRBJ1-5,CASSLGSISRVAQPQHF,TGTGCCAGCAGCTTAGGGTCTATATCCAGGGTCGCTCAGCCCCAGCATTTT
.,TRBD1,TRBV5-1,TRBJ2-3,CASFEGASTDTQYF,TGCGCCAGCTTCGAGGGGGCTAGCACAGATACGCAGTATTTT
.,.,TRBV5-1,TRBJ2-2,CASSGVAEDTGELFF,TGCGCCAGCAGCGGAGTAGCGGAGGACACCGGGGAGCTGTTTTTT
.,.,TRBV6-4,TRBJ2-1,CASSATTDSPGGQFF,TGTGCCAGCAGTGCCACCACAGACAGTCCTGGTGGGCAGTTCTTC
.,TRBD2,TRBV9,TRBJ2-3,CASSVLAGRGDTQYF,TGTGCCAGCAGCGTTTTAGCGGGGCGGGGAGATACGCAGTATTTT
once,TRBD2,TRBV30,TRBJ2-3,CAWSPSRLAGPDTQYF,TGTGCCTGGAGTCCCTCCCGGTTAGCGGGACCAGATACGCAGTATTTT
.,.,TRBV4-1,TRBJ1-2,CASSQRQGTSNGYTF,TGCGCCAGCAGCCAGCGGCAGGGGACTAGTAATGGCTACACCTTC
.,.,TRBV7-3,TRBJ2-2,CASSLRGPGTGELFF,TGTGCCAGCAGCTTACGGGGACCTGGCACCGGGGAGCTGTTTTTT
once,.,TRBV30,TRBJ1-1,CAWSVVRGLGEAFF,TGTGCCTGGAGTGTCGTAAGGGGGTTGGGTGAAGCTTTCTTT
.,.,TRBV7-3,TRBJ2-1,CASSPNPPGPYNEQFF,TGTGCCAGCAGCCCAAACCCCCCCGGACCGTACAATGAGCAGTTCTTC
few,.,TRBV12-5,TRBJ1-1,CASGWGEGPNTEAFF,TGTGCTAGTGGTTGGGGAGAGGGGCCAAACACTGAAGCTTTCTTT
.,TRBD1,TRBV6-1,TRBJ1-1,CASSERGQGLNTEAFF,TGTGCCAGCAGTGAAAGGGGACAGGGGTTGAACACTGAAGCTTTCTTT
.,.,TRBV28,TRBJ2-7,CASSSPAGFKQYF,TGTGCCAGCAGTAGTCCTGCAGGGTTTAAGCAGTACTTC
.,.,TRBV15,TRBJ1-4,CATSRDSGLSEKLFF,TGTGCCACCAGCAGAGATTCAGGGTTGAGTGAAAAACTGTTTTTT
.,TRBD1,TRBV7-2,TRBJ1-2,CASSPRDRLLYGYTF,TGTGCCAGCAGCCCCCGGGACAGGTTACTCTATGGCTACACCTTC
.,TRBD1,TRBV2,TRBJ1-4,CASKARRTGGSTNEKLFF,TGTGCCAGCAAGGCGCGACGTACAGGGGGGTCGACTAATGAAAAACTGTTTTTT
.,.,TRBV6-1,TRBJ1-5,CASSEASRNQPQHF,TGTGCCAGCAGTGAAGCTAGCCGCAATCAGCCCCAGCATTTT
once,.,TRBV10-3,TRBJ1-5,CAISESARNQPQHF,TGTGCCATCAGTGAGTCGGCCAGAAATCAGCCCCAGCATTTT
.,.,TRBV10-3,TRBJ1-1,CAITGGLNTEAFF,TGTGCCATCACAGGAGGACTGAACACTGAAGCTTTCTTT
.,.,TRBV18,TRBJ1-4,CASSPGTGDGGEKLFF,TGTGCCAGCTCACCAGGAACGGGTGACGGAGGGGAAAAACTGTTTTTT
few,TRBD1,TRBV28,TRBJ1-6,CASSPQTGEKASPLHF,TGTGCCAGCAGCCCTCAGACAGGGGAGAAGGCTTCACCCCTCCACTTT
.,.,TRBV2,TRBJ1-2,CASTIGRNYGYTF,TGTGCCAGCACCATCGGTCGTAACTATGGCTACACCTTC
.,TRBD2,TRBV2,TRBJ2-2,CASRPSAGVLEELFF,TGTGCCAGCAGGCCCTCTGCGGGGGTTCTGGAGGAGCTGTTTTTT
.,TRBD2,TRBV5-1,TRBJ2-7,CASSFQFSGSGDEQYF,TGCGCCAGCAGCTTCCAATTTAGCGGGAGCGGGGACGAGCAGTACTTC
.,.,TRBV11-3,TRBJ1-5,CASSLSLQTVVNQPQHF,TGTGCCAGCAGCTTATCATTGCAGACAGTAGTTAATCAGCCCCAGCATTTT
once,.,TRBV11-2,TRBJ2-3,CASSHITDTQYF,TGTGCCAGCAGTCACATCACAGATACGCAGTATTTT
.,.,TRBV11-2,TRBJ2-1,CASSITNEQFF,TGTGCCAGCAGCATCACCAATGAGCAGTTCTTC
.,TRBD1,TRBV5-1,TRBJ1-5,CASSRTGESNQPQHF,TGCGCCAGCAGCCGCACAGGGGAGAGCAATCAGCCCCAGCATTTT
.,.,TRBV6-6,TRBJ1-6,CASSYSPDNSPLHF,TGTGCCAGCAGTTACTCGCCGGATAATTCACCCCTCCACTTT
.,TRBD1,TRBV18,TRBJ2-7,CASSPGPGGGSYEQYF,TGTGCCAGCTCTCCCGGTCCAGGGGGCGGATCCTACGAGCAGTACTTC
.,TRBD2,TRBV7-7,TRBJ2-3,CASSPGLASTDTQYF,TGTGCCAGCAGCCCGGGACTAGCGAGCACAGATACGCAGTATTTT
.,.,TRBV13,TRBJ2-1,CASSKRYNEQFF,TGTGCCAGCAGCAAACGGTACAATGAGCAGTTCTTC
.,.,TRBV7-8,TRBJ1-5,CASSRFDSSNQPQHF,TGTGCCAGCAGCCGCTTCGACAGTAGCAATCAGCCCCAGCATTTT
.,.,TRBV28,TRBJ1-2,CASRTDPYGYTF,TGTGCCAGCAGGACTGACCCCTATGGCTACACCTTC
few,TRBD1,TRBV11-2,TRBJ1-1,CASSFRWTGLNTEAFF,TGTGCCAGCAGCTTCAGGTGGACAGGGCTGAACACTGAAGCTTTCTTT
.,.,TRBV14,TRBJ2-7,CASSQLQSSEQYF,TGTGCCAGCAGCCAACTCCAGTCCTCCGAGCAGTACTTC
.,.,TRBV6-1,TRBJ1-6,CASEGQGNSPLHF,TGTGCCAGCGAAGGGCAGGGGAATTCACCCCTCCACTTT
.,TRBD1,TRBV18,TRBJ1-2,CASSPSSGTAKGYTF,TGTGCCAGCTCACCGTCATCCGGGACAGCAAAAGGCTACACCTTC
.,TRBD2,TRBV18,TRBJ2-2,CASSPPNGGANTGELFF,TGTGCCAGCTCACCACCTAACGGGGGGGCCAACACCGGGGAGCTGTTTTTT
.,TRBD1,TRBV5-1,TRBJ1-5,CASSLETGAQPQHF,TGCGCCAGCAGCTTGGAGACAGGGGCACAGCCCCAGCATTTT
.,.,TRBV27,TRBJ2-6,CASTLLRYANVLTF,TGTGCCAGCACCCTTCTAAGGTACGCCAACGTCCTGACTTTC
.,.,TRBV5-3,TRBJ2-2,CARSLTRRTGELFF,TGTGCCAGAAGCTTAACACGTCGGACCGGGGAGCTGTTTTTT
.,.,TRBV6-6,TRBJ2-7,CASTTGHEQYF,TGTGCCAGCACCACGGGCCACGAGCAGTACTTC